This T cell receptor (beta chain) was identified in a study of T cells in Graves' hyperthyroidism and ophthalmopathy. The overall study: Before any treatment, at initial diagnosis, peripheral blood was collected. General study points: Appearing also in blood were most of the thyroid clonotypes expanded above 0.001.

This clonotype was seen at least ten times. The antigen is undetermined. Trimming cost V 5 bases and J 2 bases, with 7 bases left between them. Germline V CDR1 and CDR2: SEHNR, FQNEAQ (reference sequence). The CDR3 runs 13 residues. Amplified regions were TCR beta CDR3 sequences from RNA transcripts. Carried out on the TCR CDR3, a first-round RT-PCR used the HTBI primer set. TCRdb reprocessed the multiplex PCR reads with MiXCR, giving one entry per CDR3 protein. The sample lists hundreds of thousands of distinct CDR3 sequences; 17% were seen once. This clonotype was sampled from an older woman with Graves' ophthalmopathy. The chain links TRBV7-9 to TRBJ1-5; D not resolved. Sequenced sample: blood. The CDR3 loop is CASSARGNQPQHF. The CDR3 DNA reads TGTGCCAGCAGCGCCCGGGGCAATCAGCCCCAGCATTTT.